The 22 T cell receptor beta chains given below trace back to one sample, sequenced in a study of shared clonotypes between healthy human individuals. CD45RO-negative, CCR7-selected cells formed the naive CD8 fraction, which excluded terminally differentiated effector memory CD45RA+ cells. Profiled with immunoSEQ multiplex PCR; TCRdb holds only in-frame clones, not every one. The table has some 2,000,000 clones, roughly 95% seen once. Source material: naive CD8+ T cells sorted from blood. These receptors were obtained from a man between 18 and 35 years old in good health.

This chain joins TRBV5-6 and TRBJ1-5; a weak D match, TRBD1 (6 bases). Trimming pared 1 base from V and 10 bases from J, leaving 24 bases between. The CDR3 is 17 residues long. Germline values: CDR1 SGHDT, CDR2 YYEEEE. The CDR3 DNA is TGTGCCAGCAGCTTGAAAGCCCTCGGGGGGGCGCTTGGCCCCCAGCATTTT. Translating gives CASSLKALGGALGPQHF.

The rearrangement links TRBV10-3 to TRBJ1-1; D possibly corresponds to TRBD1 (6 bases). The length of the CDR3 is 12 residues. V was shortened by 3 bases and J by 10 bases, with 12 bases between the two germline ends. Germline V CDR1 and CDR2: ENHRY, SYGVKD. The CDR3 region has the DNA TGTGCCATCAGTGATGGACCCAGGGGAGCTTTCTTT. This sequence encodes CAISDGPRGAFF.

CDR3 sequence: CASSGEASSYNEQFF. DNA for the CDR3: TGCGCCAGCAGTGGGGAGGCCAGCTCCTACAATGAGCAGTTCTTC. The chain couples TRBV10-1 to TRBJ2-1, with a tentative D call TRBD2 (6 bases). V lost 4 bases and J lost 0, with 10 bases in between. From germline, CDR1 is WNHNN and CDR2 SYGVQD (reference sequence). CDR3 size: 15 residues.

The chain recombines TRBV5-6 with TRBJ2-3; TRBD2 aligns across 9 bases. CDR3 length: 16 residues. Germline values: CDR1 SGHDT, CDR2 YYEEEE. Unmatched junction bases numbered 4, after V lost 0 bases and J lost 2 bases. CDR3 residues: CASSLDLAGNTDTQYF. The CDR3, as DNA: TGTGCCAGCAGCTTGGACCTAGCGGGGAACACAGATACGCAGTATTTT.

The V gene is TRBV28, the J gene TRBJ1-2, with 7 positions matching TRBD1. From germline, CDR1 is MDHEN and CDR2 SYDVKM. This CDR3 is 14 amino acids long. J was trimmed by 4 bases and V by 3 bases; bases with no gene match: 5. This CDR3 is CASSLVGGGYGYTF. The CDR3 DNA reads as TGTGCCAGCAGTTTGGTAGGGGGCGGCTATGGCTACACCTTC.

V usage is TRBV6-1 and J usage is TRBJ1-2; D ambiguous. Trimming stripped 8 bases from V and 1 base from J, with 11 bases between. This CDR3 comprises 13 residues. Germline V gene lookup returns CDR1 MNHNS and CDR2 SASEGT. The CDR3 coding sequence is TGTGCCAGCCATAAAAGGGTTAACTATGGCTACACCTTC. Its translation: CASHKRVNYGYTF.

This sequence joins TRBV27 and TRBJ1-4; D unresolved. The V and J ends lost 3 bases and 7 bases respectively, with 12 bases between them. Germline V gives CDR1 MNHEY, CDR2 SMNVEV (reference sequence). This CDR3 is built from 14 residues. The CDR3 sequence: CASSLFQSGEKLFF. Written as DNA, the CDR3 is TGTGCCAGCAGTTTGTTCCAGTCCGGTGAAAAACTGTTTTTT.

The J gene is TRBJ2-1, the V gene TRBV5-1; TRBD2 is a possible D gene (6 bases). Germline CDR1 is SGHRS and CDR2 is YFSETQ. There are 12 residues in the CDR3. Trimming removed 7 bases at V and 9 bases at J, with 14 bases between. In DNA, the CDR3 is TGCGCCAGCCCGGGTTGGGGAGGTGAGCAGTTCTTC. Translation gives CASPGWGGEQFF.

V is TRBV27 and J is TRBJ2-7; D is ambiguous. This CDR3 has 14 residues. Germline V gene sequence: CDR1 MNHEY, CDR2 SMNVEV (reference sequence). Trimming shortened V by 3 bases and J by 2 bases, and 11 bases separated the two germline ends. CDR3 amino acids: CASSFNSGTYEQYF. In DNA form, the CDR3 reads TGTGCCAGCAGTTTTAACAGTGGCACCTACGAGCAGTACTTC.

V usage is TRBV7-9 and J usage is TRBJ2-2; possible D gene TRBD2, 5 bases. The CDR3 is 14 amino acids. Germline V gives CDR1 SEHNR, CDR2 FQNEAQ (reference sequence). The V end lost 5 bases, the J end lost 7 bases, and 14 bases lay between the germline ends. This CDR3 is CASSRGPRGGELFF. The CDR3 DNA reads as TGTGCCAGCAGCCGCGGTCCCCGGGGCGGGGAGCTGTTTTTT.

The chain carries TRBV5-8 and TRBJ2-5, with 11 positions matching TRBD2. This CDR3 is 14 amino acids long. The trim removed 5 bases at V and 5 bases at J, leaving 5 bases unmatched. Germline CDR1 reads SGHTS; CDR2 reads YDEGEE. The CDR3 DNA reads as TGTGCCAGCAGACTAGCGGGGGTGGCGGAGACCCAGTACTTC. Protein product: CASRLAGVAETQYF. The full variable domain, rest sourced from reference TRBV5-8 and TRBJ2-5, is EAGVTQSPTHLIKTRGQQATLRCSPISGHTSVYWYQQALGLGLQFLLWYDEGEERNRGNFPPRFSGRQFPNYSSELNVNALELEDSALYLCASRLAGVAETQYFGPGTRLLVL.

This chain links TRBV5-1 with TRBJ2-2; possibly TRBD1 or TRBD2 for D (5 bases each). Germline CDR1 is SGHRS and CDR2 is YFSETQ. Trimming took 0 bases from V and 0 from J, leaving 12 bases between them. This CDR3 has 17 residues. CDR3 in DNA: TGCGCCAGCAGCTTGGCCTGGGTGGGGGCGAACACCGGGGAGCTGTTTTTT. Protein sequence: CASSLAWVGANTGELFF.

The CDR3 bases are TGTGCCAGCAGCTATGGAGCAGGCTACGAGCAGTACTTC. Protein: CASSYGAGYEQYF. The genes are TRBV5-4 and TRBJ2-7; no firm D call. This CDR3 has 13 residues. The V end was cut by 3 bases, the J end by 3 bases, with 10 bases between. Per the germline V gene, CDR1 is SGHNT and CDR2 is YYREEE (reference sequence). The full variable domain, in which reference TRBV5-4 and TRBJ2-7 provide the parts outside the CDR3, is ETGVTQSPTHLIKTRGQQVTLRCSSQSGHNTVSWYQQALGQGPQFIFQYYREEENGRGNFPPRFSGLQFPNYSSELNVNALELDDSALYLCASSYGAGYEQYFGPGTRLTVT.

The rearrangement joins TRBV11-2 to TRBJ1-4; D is ambiguous. V was pared by 2 bases and J by 8 bases, with 12 bases between. The CDR3 is 14 residues long. CDR1 is SGHAT, CDR2 FQNNGV, per germline. As DNA, the CDR3 is TGTGCCAGCAGCTTATTCGGGTCGGGGGAAAAACTGTTTTTT. Protein sequence: CASSLFGSGEKLFF. The full variable domain, its missing parts supplied by reference TRBV11-2 and TRBJ1-4, is EAGVAQSPRYKIIEKRQSVAFWCNPISGHATLYWYQQILGQGPKLLIQFQNNGVVDDSQLPKDRFSAERLKGVDSTLKIQPAKLEDSAVYLCASSLFGSGEKLFFGSGTQLSVL.

The chain has TRBV30 and TRBJ2-5; the match to TRBD2 covers 8 bases. Trimming cost V 0 bases and J 7 bases; bases outside gene matches: 7. CDR1 is GTSNPN and CDR2 is SVGIG in the germline V gene (reference sequence). The CDR3 consists of 14 residues. The CDR3 nucleotides read TGTGCCTGGAGTGTAGCTAGCGGGTTGGGGACCCAGTACTTC. Encoded protein: CAWSVASGLGTQYF.

The V and J genes are TRBV10-1 and TRBJ2-2; D is unresolved. The ends were cut back, 8 bases at V and 4 bases at J, with 20 bases in the middle. This CDR3 comprises 16 residues. Per germline, CDR1 WNHNN and CDR2 SYGVQD (reference sequence). The CDR3 protein is CASPRRLPSSTGELFF. The CDR3 nucleotides are TGCGCCAGCCCTCGCCGCCTGCCGAGCTCCACCGGGGAGCTGTTTTTT.

The chain links TRBV27 to TRBJ2-7; 8 bases fit TRBD2. The CDR3 runs to 14 residues. V gave up 1 base and J gave up 2 bases; unmatched junction bases: 1. Germline CDR1 reads MNHEY; CDR2 reads SMNVEV (reference sequence). CDR3 amino acids: CASSLYGGAYEQYF. CDR3 DNA sequence: TGTGCCAGCAGTTTATACGGGGGGGCCTACGAGCAGTACTTC.

Here the CDR3 DNA reads TGTGCCATCAGTGTGCCTGGGATGAACACTGAAGCTTTCTTT. Residues: CAISVPGMNTEAFF. The V gene is TRBV10-3, the J gene TRBJ1-1; D remains ambiguous. V was cut by 4 bases and J by 0 bases, with 9 bases left in between. The CDR3 runs 14 residues. Germline values: CDR1 ENHRY, CDR2 SYGVKD.

This chain connects TRBV7-9 to TRBJ2-3; D is undetermined. V lost 5 bases to trimming and J lost 5 bases, with 8 bases between them. The CDR3 is made up of 12 amino acids. Germline V CDR1 and CDR2: SEHNR, FQNEAQ (reference sequence). CDR3 residues: CASSAPLDTQYF. CDR3 bases: TGTGCCAGCAGCGCCCCGTTAGATACGCAGTATTTT. The variable domain in full, with the rest retrieved from reference TRBV7-9 and TRBJ2-3, is DTGVSQNPRHKITKRGQNVTFRCDPISEHNRLYWYRQTLGQGPEFLTYFQNEAQLEKSRLLSDRFSAERPKGSFSTLEIQRTEQGDSAMYLCASSAPLDTQYFGPGTRLTVL.

This clone was detected once. This chain connects TRBV4-1 to TRBJ1-2; perhaps TRBD1 as D (5 bases). Germline V CDR1 and CDR2: MGHRA, YSYEKL. Trimming stripped 0 bases from V and 5 bases from J, with 7 bases between. CDR3 length: 13 residues. The CDR3 nucleotides read TGCGCCAGCAGCCAAGAGGGGGATTATGGCTACACCTTC. Residues: CASSQEGDYGYTF.

The gene calls are TRBV6-5 and TRBJ2-3; weak D call: TRBD2 (5 bases). CDR1 is MNHEY and CDR2 is SVGAGI in the germline V gene. The CDR3 has 14 amino acids. V dropped 2 bases and J dropped 6 bases, with 12 bases sitting between them. CDR3 DNA sequence: TGTGCCAGCAGTTACCTCGGAGGTCGGGATACGCAGTATTTT. Amino acid sequence: CASSYLGGRDTQYF.

Concerning this clone: Other DNA sequences in the sample encode the same CDR3. The chain joins TRBV9 to TRBJ1-6; D not resolved. Trimming took 0 bases from V and 9 from J, leaving 4 bases between them. The CDR3 length is 12 residues. Germline CDR1 reads SGDLS; CDR2 reads YYNGEE. The chain's CDR3 is CASSVDSSPLHF. CDR3 in DNA: TGTGCCAGCAGCGTAGACAGTTCACCCCTCCACTTT. Variable domain in full (rest from reference TRBV9 and TRBJ1-6): DSGVTQTPKHLITATGQRVTLRCSPRSGDLSVYWYQQSLDQGLQFLIQYYNGEERAKGNILERFSAQQFPDLHSELNLSSLELGDSALYFCASSVDSSPLHFGNGTRLTVT.